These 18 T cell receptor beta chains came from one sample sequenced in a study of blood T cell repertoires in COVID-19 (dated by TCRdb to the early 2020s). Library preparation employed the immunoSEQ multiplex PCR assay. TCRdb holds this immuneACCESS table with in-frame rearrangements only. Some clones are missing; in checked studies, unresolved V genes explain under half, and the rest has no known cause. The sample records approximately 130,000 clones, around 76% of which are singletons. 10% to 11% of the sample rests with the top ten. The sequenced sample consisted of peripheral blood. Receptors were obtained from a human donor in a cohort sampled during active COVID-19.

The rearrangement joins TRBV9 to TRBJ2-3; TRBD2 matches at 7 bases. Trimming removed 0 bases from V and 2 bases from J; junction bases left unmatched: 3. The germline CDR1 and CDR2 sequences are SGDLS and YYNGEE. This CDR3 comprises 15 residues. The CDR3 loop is CASSVDSGFTDTQYF. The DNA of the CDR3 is TGTGCCAGCAGCGTAGATAGCGGGTTCACAGATACGCAGTATTTT.

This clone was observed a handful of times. CDR3 protein: CASSPDRSEQYF. The CDR3 coding sequence is TGCGCCAGCAGCCCCGACAGGTCCGAGCAGTACTTC. This chain joins TRBV5-1 and TRBJ2-7, with D perhaps TRBD1 (6 bases). Germline V lookup: CDR1 SGHRS, CDR2 YFSETQ. This CDR3 region has 12 residues. Trimming stripped 4 bases from V and 6 bases from J, with 11 bases between.

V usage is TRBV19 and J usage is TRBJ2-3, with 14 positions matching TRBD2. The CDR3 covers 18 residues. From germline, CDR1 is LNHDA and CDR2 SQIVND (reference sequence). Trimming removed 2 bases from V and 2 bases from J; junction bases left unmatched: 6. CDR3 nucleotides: TGTGCCAGTAGTATAATGGGACTAGCGGGGGAAATCACAGATACGCAGTATTTT. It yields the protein CASSIMGLAGEITDTQYF. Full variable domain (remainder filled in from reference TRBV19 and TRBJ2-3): DGGITQSPKYLFRKEGQNVTLSCEQNLNHDAMYWYRQDPGQGLRLIYYSQIVNDFQKGDIAEGYSVSREKKESFPLTVTSAQKNPTAFYLCASSIMGLAGEITDTQYFGPGTRLTVL.

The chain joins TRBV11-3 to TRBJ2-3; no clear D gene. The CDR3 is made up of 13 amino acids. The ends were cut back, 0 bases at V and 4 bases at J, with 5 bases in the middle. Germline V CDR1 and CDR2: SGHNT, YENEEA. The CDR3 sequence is CASSLDRPDTQYF. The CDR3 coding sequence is TGTGCCAGCAGCTTAGACAGGCCAGATACGCAGTATTTT. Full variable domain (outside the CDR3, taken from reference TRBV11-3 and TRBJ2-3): EAGVVQSPRYKIIEKKQPVAFWCNPISGHNTLYWYLQNLGQGPELLIRYENEEAVDDSQLPKDRFSAERLKGVDSTLKIQPAELGDSAVYLCASSLDRPDTQYFGPGTRLTVL.

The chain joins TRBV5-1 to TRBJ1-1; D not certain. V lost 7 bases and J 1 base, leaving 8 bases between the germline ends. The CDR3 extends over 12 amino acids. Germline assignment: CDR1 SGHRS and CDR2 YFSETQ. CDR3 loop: CASAEKNTEAFF. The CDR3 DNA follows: TGCGCCAGCGCTGAGAAGAACACTGAAGCTTTCTTT.

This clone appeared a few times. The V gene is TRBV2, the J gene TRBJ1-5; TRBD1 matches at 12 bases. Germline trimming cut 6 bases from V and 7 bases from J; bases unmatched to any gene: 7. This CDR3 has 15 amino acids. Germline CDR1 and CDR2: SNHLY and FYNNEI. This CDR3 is CASRGDRGQGQPQHF. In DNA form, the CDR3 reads TGTGCCAGCAGAGGGGACAGGGGGCAGGGGCAGCCCCAGCATTTT.

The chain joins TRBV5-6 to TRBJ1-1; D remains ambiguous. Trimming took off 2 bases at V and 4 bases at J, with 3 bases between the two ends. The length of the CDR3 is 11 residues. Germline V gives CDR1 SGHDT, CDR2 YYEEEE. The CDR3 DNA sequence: TGTGCCAGCAGCTTCCTCACTGAAGCTTTCTTT. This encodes CASSFLTEAFF.

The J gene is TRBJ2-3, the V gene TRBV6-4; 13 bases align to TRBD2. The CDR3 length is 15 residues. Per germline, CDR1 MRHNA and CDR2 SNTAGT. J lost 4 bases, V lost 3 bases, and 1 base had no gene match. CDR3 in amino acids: CASSETSGRSDTQYF. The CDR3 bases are TGTGCCAGCAGTGAGACTAGCGGGAGGTCAGATACGCAGTATTTT.

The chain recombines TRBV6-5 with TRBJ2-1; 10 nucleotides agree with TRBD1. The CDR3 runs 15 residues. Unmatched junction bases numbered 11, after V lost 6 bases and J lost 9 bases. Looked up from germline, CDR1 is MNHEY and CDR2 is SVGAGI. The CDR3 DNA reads TGTGCCAGCAGCACCGCGACAGGGGGCATTGGTGAGCAGTTCTTC. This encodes CASSTATGGIGEQFF.

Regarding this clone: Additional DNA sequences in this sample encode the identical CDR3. The CDR3 nucleotides read TGTGCCAGCAGTTACTCGACAGGAACCTACGAGCAGTACTTC. Residues: CASSYSTGTYEQYF. The chain uses TRBV6-6 and TRBJ2-7; TRBD1 might be the D (6 bases). The length of the CDR3 is 14 residues. CDR1 is MNHNY and CDR2 is SVGAGI in the germline V gene (reference sequence). Trimming cost V 0 bases and J 2 bases, with 8 bases left between them.

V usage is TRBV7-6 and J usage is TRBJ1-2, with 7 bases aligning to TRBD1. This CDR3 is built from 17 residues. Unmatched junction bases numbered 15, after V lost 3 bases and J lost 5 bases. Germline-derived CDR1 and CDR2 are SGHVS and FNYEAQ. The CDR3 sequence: CASSLGLRGTADYGYTF. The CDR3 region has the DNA TGTGCCAGCAGCTTGGGCCTTCGGGGGACAGCAGATTATGGCTACACCTTC.

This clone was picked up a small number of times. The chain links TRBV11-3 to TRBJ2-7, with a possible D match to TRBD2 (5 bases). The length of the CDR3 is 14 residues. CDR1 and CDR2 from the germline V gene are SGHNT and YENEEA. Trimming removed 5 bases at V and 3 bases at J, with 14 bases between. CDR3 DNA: TGTGCCAGCAGCGAGGGTCCTGAGGGCTACGAGCAGTACTTC. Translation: CASSEGPEGYEQYF.

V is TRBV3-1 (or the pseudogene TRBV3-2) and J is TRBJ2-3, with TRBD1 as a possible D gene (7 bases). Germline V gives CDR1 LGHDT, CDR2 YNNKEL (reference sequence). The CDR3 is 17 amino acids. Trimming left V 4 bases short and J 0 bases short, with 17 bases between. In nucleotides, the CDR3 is TGTGCCAGCAGCCCGAGGAGGGGGCGGGCTAGCACAGATACGCAGTATTTT. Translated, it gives CASSPRRGRASTDTQYF.

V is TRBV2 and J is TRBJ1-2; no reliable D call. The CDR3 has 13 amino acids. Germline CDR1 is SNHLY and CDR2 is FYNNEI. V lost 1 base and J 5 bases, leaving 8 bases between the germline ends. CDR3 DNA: TGTGCCAGCAGTGAAGGCTCGGTATATGGCTACACCTTC. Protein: CASSEGSVYGYTF.

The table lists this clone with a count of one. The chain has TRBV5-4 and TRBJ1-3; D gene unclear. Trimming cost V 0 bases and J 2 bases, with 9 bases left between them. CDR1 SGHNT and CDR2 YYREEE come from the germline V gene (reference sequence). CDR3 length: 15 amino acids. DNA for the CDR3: TGTGCCAGCAGCTTGGGAGGGATTGCTGGAAACACCATATATTTT. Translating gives CASSLGGIAGNTIYF.

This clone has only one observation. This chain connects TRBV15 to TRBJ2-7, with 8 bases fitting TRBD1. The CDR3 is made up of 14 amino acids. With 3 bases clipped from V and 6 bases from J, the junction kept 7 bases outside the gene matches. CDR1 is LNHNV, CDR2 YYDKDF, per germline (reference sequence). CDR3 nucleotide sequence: TGTGCCACCAGCAGTGGGCAGGGGGCACCCGAGCAGTACTTC. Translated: CATSSGQGAPEQYF. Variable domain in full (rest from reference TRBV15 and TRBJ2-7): DAMVIQNPRYQVTQFGKPVTLSCSQTLNHNVMYWYQQKSSQAPKLLFHYYDKDFNNEADTPDNFQSRRPNTSFCFLDIRSPGLGDTAMYLCATSSGQGAPEQYFGPGTRLTVT.

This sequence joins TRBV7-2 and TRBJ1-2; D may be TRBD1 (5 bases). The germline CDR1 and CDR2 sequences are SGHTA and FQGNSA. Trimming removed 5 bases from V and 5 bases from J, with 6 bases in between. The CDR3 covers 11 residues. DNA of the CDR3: TGTGCCAGCAGCCGACAGTATGGCTACACCTTC. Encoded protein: CASSRQYGYTF.

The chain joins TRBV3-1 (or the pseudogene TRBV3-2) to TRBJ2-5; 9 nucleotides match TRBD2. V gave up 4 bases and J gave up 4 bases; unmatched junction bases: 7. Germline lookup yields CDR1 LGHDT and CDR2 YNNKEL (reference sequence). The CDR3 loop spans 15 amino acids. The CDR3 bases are TGTGCCAGCAGCCCAAAGCGGCGGGGGGGAGAGACCCAGTACTTC. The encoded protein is CASSPKRRGGETQYF.